The sequence of this T cell receptor (beta chain) was determined in a study of CD8+ T cells in alopecia areata. On the study more broadly: Twice daily, treated patients received 5 to 10 mg of oral tofacitinib. For 6 to 18 months, tofacitinib was taken, and 6 months off drug followed.

The junction had 8 bases not matched to a gene; V was cut back by 3 bases and J by 2 bases. The germline gives CDR1 MDHEN, CDR2 SYDVKM. CDR3 length equals 16 residues. Whole-study findings and limits: Lesional scalp, especially alopecia totalis/universalis, showed higher clonality than normal scalp.

A FACSAria was used to sort CD4+ and CD8+ T cells. These cells came from PBMCs. There are a few counts of this clone. The target antigen is unknown. Extracted from the samples, RNA was reverse transcribed into cDNA to serve as the sequencing template. Clones were sequenced by immunoSEQ multiplex PCR, and TCRdb holds only the in-frame ones, with some missing. Counted here are 90,000 to 100,000 clones, 41% occurring once; the ten biggest clones make up 1.3%. The V gene is TRBV28, the J gene TRBJ2-3; TRBD1 matches at 7 bases. The sample taken for sequencing was CD4+ T cells sorted from blood. This TCR derives from a human donor with alopecia areata. CDR3 DNA: TGTGCCAGCAGTTTGAGAGGGGGCCTCGCCACAGATACGCAGTATTTT. This sequence encodes CASSLRGGLATDTQYF.